This TCR beta chain came from a study of cytomegalovirus exposure and HLA in healthy donors. General study results and limits: Three CMV-associated chains were confirmed in vitro to be specific for CMV antigens. Many donors carried some public TCRs, although rarity characterized most TCR sequences. Subsequent analysis showed first-cohort TCR clusters tending to co-occur in 120 validation repertoires.

To note about this clone: Its antigen remains unidentified.

Sequencing used immunoSEQ multiplex PCR; TCRdb keeps in-frame clones, though not all of them. Among over 85,000 clones, approximately 84% were seen once, and the ten largest hold roughly 12%. This CDR3 region has 14 residues. Per germline, CDR1 SEHNR and CDR2 FQNEAQ (reference sequence). The V and J ends lost 1 base and 3 bases respectively, with 7 bases between them. The chain joins TRBV7-9 to TRBJ1-3; no definite D call. The sample taken for sequencing was PBMCs. This TCR was sampled from a woman aged 18-30 years in good health and CMV-seropositive. The CDR3 bases are TGTGCCAGCAGCTTAGACAGAGTTGGAAACACCATATATTTT. Amino acid sequence: CASSLDRVGNTIYF.